The 3 T cell receptor beta chains below were found in one sample sequenced in a study of blood T cells in healthy people across ages. A sample-barcoded 5' primer and a J-beta primer mix were used in a second PCR of roughly 6 to 11 cycles. TCRdb processed the 5' RACE reads anew with MiXCR; each CDR3 protein has one entry. Of 780,000 or so distinct CDR3 sequences listed, approximately 53% are singletons. Specimen: blood. All receptors derive from a man between 35 and 55 years old in good health.

The gene calls are TRBV28 and TRBJ2-4; D is perhaps TRBD2 (6 bases). The tail of the sequence fits TRBJ2-7 better, so the J call may be wrong. Germline V gene sequence: CDR1 MDHEN, CDR2 SYDVKM. The CDR3 extends over 17 amino acids. The CDR3 DNA sequence: TGTGCCAGCAGTTTGACCGGGGGAGGTCAGTTCTCCTACGAGCAGTACTTC. Residues: CASSLTGGGQFSYEQYF.

The chain joins TRBV20-1 to TRBJ2-3, with D perhaps TRBD1 or TRBD2 (5 bases each). Germline V gene sequence: CDR1 DFQATT, CDR2 SNEGSKA (reference sequence). Trimming left V 3 bases short and J 1 base short, with 8 bases between. There are 13 residues in the CDR3. CDR3 coding DNA: TGCAGTGCTAGCGGGGCTCGCACAGATACGCAGTATTTT. The encoded protein is CSASGARTDTQYF.

For the CDR3, the DNA is TGTGCCAGCAGCCAAGATAGCGGGACAGTCTACGAGCAGTACTTC. This gives the protein CASSQDSGTVYEQYF. The rearrangement uses TRBV14 and TRBJ2-7; possible D gene TRBD2, 8 bases. Germline CDR1 is SGHDN and CDR2 is FVKESK. The CDR3 is 15 amino acids. Trimming cost V 0 bases and J 3 bases, with 12 bases left between them.